One sample yielded the 25 T cell receptor beta chains listed below, sequenced in a study of shared clonotypes between healthy human individuals. CD45RO-negative CD8 cells positively selected for CCR7 made up the naive population, which excluded terminally differentiated effector memory CD45RA+ cells. Libraries were prepared by immunoSEQ multiplex PCR; TCRdb keeps only in-frame clonotypes and omits some of them. The repertoire includes about 2.1 million clones, around 93% of them detected once, and approximately 1.6% sits in the top ten. What was sequenced was naive CD8+ T cells from PBMCs. These receptors were obtained from a man aged 18 to 30 in good health. Some clones in this sample may be carry-over from other donors' samples.

The chain carries TRBV5-5 and TRBJ2-1, with D hard to call. Germline CDR1 SGHKS, CDR2 YYEKEE (reference sequence). The CDR3 contains 14 residues. With 0 bases removed from V and 8 bases from J, the gap between germline ends came to 12 bases. CDR3 loop: CASSLGRSNDEQFF. Here the CDR3 DNA reads TGTGCCAGCAGCTTGGGACGGTCAAACGATGAGCAGTTCTTC. The full variable domain, in which reference TRBV5-5 and TRBJ2-1 provide the parts outside the CDR3, is DAGVTQSPTHLIKTRGQQVTLRCSPISGHKSVSWYQQVLGQGPQFIFQYYEKEERGRGNFPDRFSARQFPNYSSELNVNALLLGDSALYLCASSLGRSNDEQFFGPGTRLTVL.

The chain links TRBV19 to TRBJ1-2; D call uncertain. Trimming stripped 7 bases from V and 5 bases from J, with 14 bases between. Germline-derived CDR1 and CDR2 are LNHDA and SQIVND (reference sequence). This CDR3 spans 13 amino acids. The CDR3 nucleotides read TGTGCCAGTACTCAGCCGGGAAGTTATGGCTACACCTTC. Amino acid sequence: CASTQPGSYGYTF.

This rearrangement joins TRBV9 to TRBJ1-1; tentative D call: TRBD1 (6 bases). Looked up from germline, CDR1 is SGDLS and CDR2 is YYNGEE. V was pared by 0 bases and J by 3 bases, with 21 bases between. The CDR3 length is 18 residues. CDR3 sequence: CASSVAHGKGGLDTEAFF. DNA for the CDR3: TGTGCCAGCAGCGTAGCGCACGGCAAGGGGGGATTAGACACTGAAGCTTTCTTT.

Comments on this clone: The same CDR3 is also encoded by other DNA sequences in this sample. The chain recombines TRBV13 with TRBJ2-7, with 8 nucleotides matching TRBD1. Germline loops: CDR1 PRHDT, CDR2 FYEKMQ (reference sequence). CDR3 size: 14 residues. J was trimmed by 2 bases and V by 6 bases; bases with no gene match: 6. The CDR3 region is CASSLGRGPYEQYF. In nucleotides, the CDR3 is TGTGCCAGCAGTCTCGGCAGGGGGCCCTACGAGCAGTACTTC.

This chain links TRBV7-9 with TRBJ1-2; the D gene is possibly TRBD1 (6 bases). The CDR3 runs to 15 residues. Deletions cut 5 bases from V and 4 bases from J, with 17 bases between. In germline, CDR1 is SEHNR, CDR2 FQNEAQ (reference sequence). The CDR3 bases are TGTGCCAGCAGCGTAGGGGGGTGGCAGACCTATGGCTACACCTTC. Translation: CASSVGGWQTYGYTF.

The J gene is TRBJ2-2, the V gene TRBV11-2, with 8 bases matching TRBD2. From germline, CDR1 is SGHAT and CDR2 FQNNGV. The CDR3 consists of 16 residues. The junction had 6 bases not matched to a gene; V was cut back by 5 bases and J by 1 base. Written as DNA, the CDR3 is TGTGCCAGCAGCCCCCCTCTAGCGGGGAACACCGGGGAGCTGTTTTTT. This gives the protein CASSPPLAGNTGELFF.

CDR3 amino acids: CASSVRQGVELDTQYF. CDR3 DNA: TGTGCCAGCAGCGTTAGACAGGGGGTCGAGTTGGATACGCAGTATTTT. The chain combines TRBV9 with TRBJ2-3, with TRBD1 matching over 9 bases. V gave up 2 bases and J gave up 6 bases; unmatched junction bases: 10. Looked up from germline, CDR1 is SGDLS and CDR2 is YYNGEE. The CDR3 covers 16 residues.

The chain couples TRBV6-5 to TRBJ2-1; possibly TRBD2 for D (6 bases). The CDR3 totals 14 residues. The V and J ends lost 6 bases and 4 bases respectively, with 13 bases between them. The V gene's germline CDR1 is MNHEY and CDR2 SVGAGI. This chain's CDR3 is CASRAGRTYNEQFF. Written as DNA, the CDR3 is TGTGCCAGCAGGGCGGGGAGAACTTACAATGAGCAGTTCTTC.

The J gene is TRBJ2-7, the V gene TRBV27; a weak D match, TRBD2 (6 bases). Between the trimmed V and J ends, which lost 4 bases and 2 bases, there was a span of 18 bases. The CDR3 spans 16 residues. Germline loops: CDR1 MNHEY, CDR2 SMNVEV (reference sequence). In DNA, the CDR3 is TGTGCCAGCAGTTCCCTCACCCGGGACTTAACCTACGAGCAGTACTTC. Residues: CASSSLTRDLTYEQYF.

The chain recombines TRBV7-9 with TRBJ2-5; 7 bases are a match to TRBD1. Germline lookup yields CDR1 SEHNR and CDR2 FQNEAQ (reference sequence). The ends lost 4 bases at V and 4 bases at J; junction bases unmatched: 3. The CDR3 runs to 13 residues. CDR3 protein: CASSYHRGETQYF. The CDR3 DNA reads as TGTGCCAGCAGCTACCACAGGGGAGAGACCCAGTACTTC.

This chain links TRBV9 with TRBJ2-7; no firm D call. The germline CDR1 and CDR2 sequences are SGDLS and YYNGEE. This CDR3 comprises 14 residues. Trimming cost V 4 bases and J 2 bases, with 13 bases left between them. CDR3 loop: CASSPVSQAYEQYF. The CDR3, as DNA: TGTGCCAGCAGCCCTGTATCCCAAGCCTACGAGCAGTACTTC.

The rearrangement uses TRBV27 and TRBJ2-1, with 9 bases identical to TRBD1. The CDR3 length is 15 residues. V lost 5 bases and J lost 5; bases outside the gene matches: 7. Germline CDR1 reads MNHEY; CDR2 reads SMNVEV (reference sequence). For the CDR3, the DNA is TGTGCCAGCAGTCCCTGGACAGGGGCTAACAATGAGCAGTTCTTC. It translates to CASSPWTGANNEQFF.

This clone was found once. V gene TRBV14 combines with J gene TRBJ2-2; D is undetermined. V lost 4 bases and J 6 bases, leaving 9 bases between the germline ends. The CDR3 extends over 13 amino acids. Germline CDR1 is SGHDN and CDR2 is FVKESK. The CDR3 nucleotides read TGTGCCAGCAGCCCCATCCGGGCCGGGGAGCTGTTTTTT. Translated, it gives CASSPIRAGELFF.

This chain connects TRBV7-9 to TRBJ2-1; no clear D gene. V lost 1 base, J lost 2 bases, and 12 bases lay in between. There are 16 residues in the CDR3. Germline V gives CDR1 SEHNR, CDR2 FQNEAQ (reference sequence). The CDR3: CASSLGGSYTYNEQFF. As DNA, the CDR3 is TGTGCCAGCAGCTTAGGAGGTAGTTATACCTACAATGAGCAGTTCTTC.

J is TRBJ2-2 and V is TRBV19; 7 nucleotides align to TRBD1. The CDR3 length is 14 residues. Looked up from germline, CDR1 is LNHDA and CDR2 is SQIVND (reference sequence). Trimming cost V 6 bases and J 3 bases; bases outside gene matches: 4. This CDR3 reads CASRGQNYTGELFF. The CDR3 region has the DNA TGTGCCAGTAGGGGACAGAATTACACCGGGGAGCTGTTTTTT.

The chain uses TRBV4-2 and TRBJ2-1; D possibly corresponds to TRBD2 (7 bases). This CDR3 comprises 18 residues. Germline V gene sequence: CDR1 LGHNA, CDR2 YNFKEQ. The V end lost 2 bases, the J end lost 8 bases, and 25 bases lay between the germline ends. This CDR3 is CASSQRGVGRGRFDEQFF. CDR3 DNA: TGTGCCAGCAGCCAAAGGGGGGTTGGGCGCGGGAGATTCGATGAGCAGTTCTTC.

On this clone: Other DNA sequences of this sample code for an identical CDR3. V and J are TRBV7-8 and TRBJ2-7; D gene uncertain. The length of the CDR3 is 14 residues. In germline, CDR1 is SGHVS, CDR2 FQNEAQ. V was clipped by 1 base and J by 3 bases, with 10 bases between them. In DNA, the CDR3 is TGTGCCAGCAGCTTAGTTGGTGGAGTCTACGAGCAGTACTTC. Its translation is CASSLVGGVYEQYF. Supplemented by reference TRBV7-8 and TRBJ2-7, the full variable domain reads GAGVSQSPRYKVAKRGQDVALRCDPISGHVSLFWYQQALGQGPEFLTYFQNEAQLDKSGLPSDRFFAERPEGSVSTLKIQRTQQEDSAVYLCASSLVGGVYEQYFGPGTRLTVT.

Note on this clone: This sample also contains other DNA sequences that code for the same CDR3. The chain links TRBV27 to TRBJ2-2; 7 bases map to TRBD2. The CDR3 consists of 15 residues. J was trimmed by 5 bases and V by 0 bases; bases with no gene match: 3. The germline V gene has CDR1 MNHEY and CDR2 SMNVEV (reference sequence). The CDR3 bases are TGTGCCAGCAGTTTATCGGGGGGGAATACCGGGGAGCTGTTTTTT. This gives the protein CASSLSGGNTGELFF.

The chain joins TRBV9 to TRBJ1-3, with 8 bases matching TRBD1. This CDR3 has 16 amino acids. Germline lookup yields CDR1 SGDLS and CDR2 YYNGEE. Losses at the gene ends were 0 bases for V and 5 bases for J; bases not matched to a gene: 7. CDR3 sequence: CASSVDWTGLRNTIYF. Here the CDR3 DNA reads TGTGCCAGCAGCGTAGATTGGACAGGGTTGAGAAACACCATATATTTT.

The rearrangement links TRBV21-1 to TRBJ2-5; the listed D gene, TRBD2, was not tested against the DNA. TRBV21-1 is described as a pseudogene. The CDR3 runs 15 residues. CDR3: CASSNSGSRPETQYF. The CDR3 coding sequence is TGTGCCAGCAGCAATTCCGGGAGTCGGCCCGAGACCCAGTACTTC.

This rearrangement joins TRBV9 to TRBJ2-1, with a tentative D call TRBD2 (7 bases). CDR1 and CDR2 from the germline V gene are SGDLS and YYNGEE. Trimming took 3 bases from V and 6 from J, leaving 22 bases between them. This CDR3 has 17 amino acids. CDR3 region: CASSAHRDKRDFNEQFF. CDR3 in DNA: TGTGCCAGCAGCGCGCACAGGGACAAGCGGGACTTCAATGAGCAGTTCTTC.

The rearrangement uses TRBV6-1 and TRBJ1-5, with unresolved D. Germline loops: CDR1 MNHNS, CDR2 SASEGT. There are 14 residues in the CDR3. Trimming cost V 5 bases and J 3 bases, with 11 bases left between them. The CDR3 protein is CASSPRANNQPQHF. The CDR3 nucleotides read TGTGCCAGCAGTCCCCGGGCCAACAATCAGCCCCAGCATTTT.

The rearrangement joins TRBV7-9 to TRBJ2-3, with D possibly matching TRBD2 (6 bases). The germline gives CDR1 SEHNR, CDR2 FQNEAQ (reference sequence). Trimming shortened V by 2 bases and J by 0 bases, and 9 bases separated the two germline ends. The CDR3 consists of 15 residues. CDR3 coding DNA: TGTGCCAGCAGCTTAAATGGGGGGAGCACAGATACGCAGTATTTT. Encoded protein: CASSLNGGSTDTQYF.

V gene TRBV30 combines with J gene TRBJ2-5; TRBD1 agrees at 9 bases. The length of the CDR3 is 17 residues. The V gene's germline CDR1 is GTSNPN and CDR2 SVGIG (reference sequence). Trimming removed 2 bases from V and 4 bases from J; junction bases left unmatched: 14. CDR3 sequence reads: CAWSIPGTGSGGETQYF. CDR3 nucleotide sequence: TGTGCCTGGAGTATCCCAGGGACAGGGAGCGGTGGAGAGACCCAGTACTTC.

The rearrangement uses TRBV5-1 and TRBJ2-1; no reliable D call. Trimming removed 3 bases from V and 6 bases from J, with 7 bases in between. This CDR3 is 12 amino acids long. Looked up from germline, CDR1 is SGHRS and CDR2 is YFSETQ. CDR3 region: CASSSSSNEQFF. The CDR3 DNA follows: TGCGCCAGCAGCTCCTCTAGCAATGAGCAGTTCTTC.